Each of the 29 T cell receptor beta chains below was sequenced from the same sample in a study of blood T cell repertoires in COVID-19 (dated by TCRdb to about 2020). Library preparation used the immunoSEQ multiplex PCR assay. What TCRdb holds here is the immuneACCESS table cut down to in-frame rearrangements. Part of the clones is not present; checked against another copy, under half of the missing clones reflect an unresolved V gene, and the others are unexplained. The sample records over 150,000 clones, around 85% of which are singletons. The top ten constitute about 0.63% of the sample. The sequenced sample was peripheral blood. The receptors here all came from a man between 60 and 75 years old with COVID-19, enrolled during active disease.

DNA of the CDR3: TGTGCCAGCAGTTACTCATTGGCAGACAGGTCACCCCTCCACTTT. This codes for CASSYSLADRSPLHF. The chain links TRBV6-5 to TRBJ1-6; D might be TRBD1 (6 bases). The V gene lost 0 bases and the J gene lost 10 bases, with 13 bases spanning the gap. In germline, CDR1 is MNHEY, CDR2 SVGAGI. The CDR3 runs to 15 residues.

The V gene is TRBV11-3, the J gene TRBJ1-2; D is perhaps TRBD1 (6 bases). This CDR3 region has 13 residues. The germline V gene has CDR1 SGHNT and CDR2 YENEEA. The V and J ends lost 5 bases and 8 bases respectively, with 15 bases between them. Here the CDR3 reads CASSRDTGYGYTF. The CDR3 nucleotides read TGTGCCAGCAGCCGTGACACAGGGTACGGCTACACCTTC.

This clone was found once. The chain combines TRBV9 with TRBJ2-3; D might be TRBD1 (6 bases). Trimming cost V 4 bases and J 8 bases, with 32 bases left between them. CDR1 and CDR2 from the germline V gene are SGDLS and YYNGEE. The CDR3 spans 19 residues. CDR3 region: CASSTRTAVNLQVAITQYF. CDR3 nucleotides: TGTGCCAGCAGCACGCGGACAGCTGTTAACTTACAAGTGGCCATTACGCAGTATTTT.

The CDR3 spells CATSDKDRRSATEAFF. The CDR3 DNA sequence: TGTGCCACCAGTGACAAGGACAGGAGGAGTGCGACTGAAGCTTTCTTT. The V call is TRBV24-1, the J call TRBJ1-1; 7 positions agree with TRBD1. This CDR3 is 16 amino acids long. V gave up 4 bases and J gave up 5 bases; unmatched junction bases: 12. Germline V gene lookup returns CDR1 KGHDR and CDR2 SFDVKD.

This rearrangement joins TRBV7-8 to TRBJ2-7; D may be TRBD1 (5 bases). Germline CDR1 reads SGHVS; CDR2 reads FQNEAQ. The V and J ends lost 3 bases and 0 bases respectively, with 15 bases between them. CDR3 length: 16 residues. Written as DNA, the CDR3 is TGTGCCAGCAGCTTCCCAGGACAAGGAACCTCCTACGAGCAGTACTTC. As protein: CASSFPGQGTSYEQYF.

The chain uses TRBV19 and TRBJ2-3; possible D gene TRBD1, 6 bases. CDR3 length equals 14 residues. Looked up from germline, CDR1 is LNHDA and CDR2 is SQIVND (reference sequence). Trimming shortened V by 7 bases and J by 3 bases, and 14 bases separated the two germline ends. CDR3 residues: CASTIRQGTDTQYF. In nucleotides, the CDR3 is TGTGCCAGTACCATCCGTCAGGGGACAGATACGCAGTATTTT.

DNA of the CDR3: TGTGCCAGCAGCGCGTGGACAGGGCAAAATTCACCCCTCCACTTT. It specifies CASSAWTGQNSPLHF. The rearrangement uses TRBV11-2 and TRBJ1-6; 8 positions agree with TRBD1. Germline V lookup: CDR1 SGHAT, CDR2 FQNNGV. V dropped 5 bases and J dropped 7; count of bases not matched to a gene: 7. This CDR3 is built from 15 residues.

CDR3 coding DNA: TGTGCCAGCAGCCGCATACAGGGGATGGATTCACCCCTCCACTTT. Its protein is CASSRIQGMDSPLHF. The chain employs TRBV4-2 and TRBJ1-6; 7 bases fit TRBD1. The CDR3 runs to 15 residues. Germline V gene sequence: CDR1 LGHNA, CDR2 YNFKEQ. J was trimmed by 8 bases and V by 4 bases; bases with no gene match: 8.

The CDR3 is CASSPGTPNQPQHF. CDR3 bases: TGTGCCAGCTCACCCGGGACACCTAATCAGCCCCAGCATTTT. The chain recombines TRBV18 with TRBJ1-5; possibly TRBD1 for D (6 bases). Between the trimmed V and J ends, which lost 3 bases and 4 bases, there was a span of 10 bases. This CDR3 has 14 amino acids. The germline V gene has CDR1 KGHSH and CDR2 LQKENI.

This clone was recorded only once. This rearrangement joins TRBV10-3 to TRBJ1-2; a weak D match, TRBD1 (5 bases). Trimming cost V 0 bases and J 5 bases, with 16 bases left between them. The CDR3 consists of 16 residues. The germline V gene encodes CDR1 ENHRY and CDR2 SYGVKD. The CDR3 bases are TGTGCCATCAGTGAGTCGGGGCAGGGAGGCCGGTATGGCTACACCTTC. Translation gives CAISESGQGGRYGYTF.

J is TRBJ2-1 and V is TRBV19, with 9 bases fitting TRBD2. CDR1 is LNHDA, CDR2 SQIVND, per germline (reference sequence). The CDR3 totals 18 residues. V trimming: 5 bases; J trimming: 6 bases; junction bases outside the gene matches: 17. CDR3 sequence reads: CASSQRWASGIAVNEQFF. The CDR3 DNA is TGTGCCAGTAGTCAACGATGGGCTAGCGGGATCGCCGTCAATGAGCAGTTCTTC. The entire variable domain, with the rest obtained from reference TRBV19 and TRBJ2-1, is as follows: DGGITQSPKYLFRKEGQNVTLSCEQNLNHDAMYWYRQDPGQGLRLIYYSQIVNDFQKGDIAEGYSVSREKKESFPLTVTSAQKNPTAFYLCASSQRWASGIAVNEQFFGPGTRLTVL.

The chain recombines TRBV3-1 (or the pseudogene TRBV3-2) with TRBJ2-1; D is ambiguous. The CDR3 has 13 residues. Germline V lookup: CDR1 LGHDT, CDR2 YNNKEL (reference sequence). Trimming shortened V by 0 bases and J by 5 bases, and 5 bases separated the two germline ends. This chain's CDR3 is CASSQDFDNEQFF. The CDR3 nucleotides are TGTGCCAGCAGCCAAGATTTCGACAATGAGCAGTTCTTC.

In the case of this clone: At the DNA level, this CDR3 is encoded by other sequences in the same sample as well. The J gene is TRBJ2-1, the V gene TRBV19; unclear D gene. Between the trimmed V and J ends, which lost 1 base and 6 bases, there was a span of 4 bases. The CDR3 runs 12 residues. CDR1 and CDR2 (germline): LNHDA, SQIVND (reference sequence). CDR3 loop: CASSIAGNEQFF. DNA for the CDR3: TGTGCCAGTAGTATAGCAGGCAATGAGCAGTTCTTC.

The V gene is TRBV6-5, the J gene TRBJ1-1; 9 positions match TRBD1. Germline CDR1 is MNHEY and CDR2 is SVGAGI. J lost 3 bases, V lost 4 bases, and 6 bases had no gene match. The CDR3 length is 15 residues. The CDR3 protein is CASSLTGTGYTEAFF. CDR3 coding DNA: TGTGCCAGCAGTTTGACCGGGACAGGGTACACTGAAGCTTTCTTT.

The chain links TRBV6-5 to TRBJ1-2, with TRBD1 as a possible D gene (5 bases). V was cut by 0 bases and J by 7 bases, with 9 bases left in between. CDR1 is MNHEY and CDR2 is SVGAGI in the germline V gene. CDR3 size: 13 residues. CDR3 residues: CASSYSGGGGYTF. CDR3 coding DNA: TGTGCCAGCAGTTACTCGGGGGGGGGTGGCTACACCTTC.

The sample holds a few counts of this clone. The chain employs TRBV11-3 and TRBJ1-1; no clear D gene. The germline CDR1 and CDR2 sequences are SGHNT and YENEEA. This CDR3 is built from 15 residues. With 5 bases removed from V and 4 bases from J, the gap between germline ends came to 17 bases. CDR3 region: CASSPKTYRGTEAFF. Written as DNA, the CDR3 is TGTGCCAGCAGCCCCAAAACTTATCGGGGCACTGAAGCTTTCTTT.

The chain joins TRBV5-4 to TRBJ1-1; possibly TRBD1 for D (5 bases). Germline lookup yields CDR1 SGHNT and CDR2 YYREEE (reference sequence). There are 14 residues in the CDR3. The V and J ends lost 4 bases and 1 base respectively, with 11 bases between them. The CDR3 sequence: CASSPWTPNTEAFF. The CDR3 DNA reads TGTGCCAGCAGCCCCTGGACACCGAACACTGAAGCTTTCTTT.

V usage is TRBV28 and J usage is TRBJ2-2, with D possibly TRBD2 on 5 matching bases. Between the trimmed V and J ends, which lost 7 bases and 7 bases, there was a span of 19 bases. Germline CDR1 reads MDHEN; CDR2 reads SYDVKM. CDR3 length: 15 amino acids. The CDR3 bases are TGTGCCAGCACCCCGGGTGGGAGCGGTAACGGGGAGCTGTTTTTT. Residues: CASTPGGSGNGELFF.

V usage is TRBV7-6 and J usage is TRBJ2-1, with a possible D match to TRBD2 (8 bases). V was trimmed by 4 bases and J by 5 bases, leaving 15 bases between them. This CDR3 comprises 15 residues. Germline lookup yields CDR1 SGHVS and CDR2 FNYEAQ. The DNA for the CDR3 is TGTGCCAGCAGCTCAGGGGGGACTAGGAACAATGAGCAGTTCTTC. This sequence encodes CASSSGGTRNNEQFF.

V gene TRBV27 combines with J gene TRBJ1-2; D is uncertain. This CDR3 comprises 12 residues. Germline values: CDR1 MNHEY, CDR2 SMNVEV (reference sequence). V was shortened by 6 bases and J by 2 bases, with 7 bases between the two germline ends. Here the CDR3 DNA reads TGTGCCAGCAGACGGGGAAACTATGGCTACACCTTC. Translated, it gives CASRRGNYGYTF.

Written as DNA, the CDR3 is TGTGCCAGCAGTCCCACCGGACTGACGACAGGGCCGATTTTGGGCTACACCTTC. It yields the protein CASSPTGLTTGPILGYTF. This sequence joins TRBV28 and TRBJ1-2; 7 nucleotides agree with TRBD1. The CDR3 has 18 residues. Looked up from germline, CDR1 is MDHEN and CDR2 is SYDVKM. The V and J ends lost 5 bases and 8 bases, in that order; junction bases with no gene match: 23.

This sequence joins TRBV7-9 and TRBJ1-6, with TRBD1 matching over 8 bases. CDR1 and CDR2 (germline): SEHNR, FQNEAQ (reference sequence). The trim removed 9 bases at V and 7 bases at J, leaving 8 bases unmatched. The CDR3 spans 14 residues. The chain's CDR3 is CASLPDRGNSPLHF. The CDR3 region has the DNA TGTGCCAGTCTTCCAGACAGGGGAAATTCACCCCTCCACTTT.

The V and J genes are TRBV20-1 and TRBJ1-2; D may be TRBD1 (5 bases). This CDR3 region has 11 residues. Deletions cut 1 base from V and 7 bases from J, with 7 bases between. From germline, CDR1 is DFQATT and CDR2 SNEGSKA (reference sequence). CDR3 DNA: TGCAGTGCTAGAGTTAGGGGTGGCTACACCTTC. It yields the protein CSARVRGGYTF.

The J gene is TRBJ2-1, the V gene TRBV5-1; TRBD1 is a possible D gene (5 bases). Deletions cut 4 bases from V and 7 bases from J, with 12 bases between. The length of the CDR3 is 13 residues. Germline V lookup: CDR1 SGHRS, CDR2 YFSETQ. CDR3 region: CASSLQGLNEQFF. The CDR3 nucleotides read TGCGCCAGCAGCCTGCAGGGTTTAAATGAGCAGTTCTTC.

The J gene is TRBJ1-2, the V gene TRBV6-6; D is uncertain. CDR1 and CDR2 (germline): MNHNY, SVGAGI (reference sequence). This CDR3 region has 13 residues. Trimming pared 6 bases from V and 0 bases from J, leaving 8 bases between. The CDR3 sequence is CASSPGSNYGYTF. CDR3 nucleotides: TGTGCCAGCAGCCCGGGGTCTAACTATGGCTACACCTTC.

This rearrangement joins TRBV29-1 to TRBJ1-1, with a weak D call TRBD1 (5 bases). Germline CDR1 reads SQVTM; CDR2 reads ANQGSEA. CDR3 size: 15 residues. V was shortened by 0 bases and J by 0 bases, with 11 bases between the two germline ends. For the CDR3, the DNA is TGCAGCGTTGAAGAGCAGGGACTTATGAACACTGAAGCTTTCTTT. This translates into CSVEEQGLMNTEAFF.

The chain recombines TRBV2 with TRBJ1-1; tentatively, D is TRBD1 (6 bases). The V end lost 5 bases, the J end lost 4 bases, and 14 bases lay between the germline ends. Per the germline V gene, CDR1 is SNHLY and CDR2 is FYNNEI. The CDR3 is made up of 14 amino acids. CDR3 sequence reads: CASSKQGSGTEAFF. CDR3 DNA sequence: TGTGCCAGCAGTAAACAGGGTAGTGGCACTGAAGCTTTCTTT. The variable domain in full, with the rest retrieved from reference TRBV2 and TRBJ1-1, is EPEVTQTPSHQVTQMGQEVILRCVPISNHLYFYWYRQILGQKVEFLVSFYNNEISEKSEIFDDQFSVERPDGSNFTLKIRSTKLEDSAMYFCASSKQGSGTEAFFGQGTRLTVV.

The chain combines TRBV27 with TRBJ1-5; 7 bases map to TRBD1. V lost 5 bases and J lost 4; bases outside the gene matches: 11. CDR3 length: 16 amino acids. Germline V gene lookup returns CDR1 MNHEY and CDR2 SMNVEV (reference sequence). CDR3 in DNA: TGTGCCAGCAGTCAAAGTACAGGGGTCCGAAATCAGCCCCAGCATTTT. The encoded protein is CASSQSTGVRNQPQHF.

The chain joins TRBV6-1 to TRBJ1-1; a possible D gene is TRBD1 (6 bases). Germline V gene lookup returns CDR1 MNHNS and CDR2 SASEGT. V was shortened by 3 bases and J by 6 bases, with 17 bases between the two germline ends. CDR3 size: 15 residues. CDR3 protein: CASSEATGPFAEAFF. Written as DNA, the CDR3 is TGTGCCAGCAGTGAGGCTACAGGGCCCTTCGCTGAAGCTTTCTTT.